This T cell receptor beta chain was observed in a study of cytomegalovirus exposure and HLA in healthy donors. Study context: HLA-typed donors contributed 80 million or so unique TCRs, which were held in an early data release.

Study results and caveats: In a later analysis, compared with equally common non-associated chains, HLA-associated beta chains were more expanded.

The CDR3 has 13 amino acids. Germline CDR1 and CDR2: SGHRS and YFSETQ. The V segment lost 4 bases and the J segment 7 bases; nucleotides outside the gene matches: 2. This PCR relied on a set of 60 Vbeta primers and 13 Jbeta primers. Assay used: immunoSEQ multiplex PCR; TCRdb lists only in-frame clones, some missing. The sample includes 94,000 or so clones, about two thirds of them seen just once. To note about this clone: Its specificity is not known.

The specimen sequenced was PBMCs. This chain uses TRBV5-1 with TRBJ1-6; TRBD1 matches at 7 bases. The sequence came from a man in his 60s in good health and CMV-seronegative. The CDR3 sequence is CASSPGQNSPLHF. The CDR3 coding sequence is TGCGCCAGCAGCCCGGGACAGAATTCACCCCTCCACTTT.